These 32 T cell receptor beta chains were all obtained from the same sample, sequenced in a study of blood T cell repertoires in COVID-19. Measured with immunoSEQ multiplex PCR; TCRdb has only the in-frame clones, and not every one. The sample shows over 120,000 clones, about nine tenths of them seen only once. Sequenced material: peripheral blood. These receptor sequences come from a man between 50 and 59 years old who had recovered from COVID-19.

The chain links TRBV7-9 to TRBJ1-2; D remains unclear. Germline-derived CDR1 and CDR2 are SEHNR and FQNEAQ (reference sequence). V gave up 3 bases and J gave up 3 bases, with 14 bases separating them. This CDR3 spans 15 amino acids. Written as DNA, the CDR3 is TGTGCCAGCAGCTTCGGCCTGACCCGGGACTATGGCTACACCTTC. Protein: CASSFGLTRDYGYTF.

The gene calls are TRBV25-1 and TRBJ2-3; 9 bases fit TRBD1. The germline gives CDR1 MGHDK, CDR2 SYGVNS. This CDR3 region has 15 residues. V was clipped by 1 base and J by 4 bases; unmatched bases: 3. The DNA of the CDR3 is TGTGCCAGCAGTGAATGGACAGGGGCGGCAGATACGCAGTATTTT. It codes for CASSEWTGAADTQYF. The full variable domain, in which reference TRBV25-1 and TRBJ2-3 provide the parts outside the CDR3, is EADIYQTPRYLVIGTGKKITLECSQTMGHDKMYWYQQDPGMELHLIHYSYGVNSTEKGDLSSESTVSRIRTEHFPLTLESARPSHTSQYLCASSEWTGAADTQYFGPGTRLTVL.

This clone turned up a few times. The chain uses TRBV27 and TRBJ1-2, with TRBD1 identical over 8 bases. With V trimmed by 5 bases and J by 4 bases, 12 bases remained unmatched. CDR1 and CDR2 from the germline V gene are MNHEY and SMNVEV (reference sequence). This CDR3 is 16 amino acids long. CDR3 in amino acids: CASSPRTGGQSYGYTF. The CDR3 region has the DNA TGTGCCAGCAGTCCTAGAACAGGGGGTCAGAGCTATGGCTACACCTTC.

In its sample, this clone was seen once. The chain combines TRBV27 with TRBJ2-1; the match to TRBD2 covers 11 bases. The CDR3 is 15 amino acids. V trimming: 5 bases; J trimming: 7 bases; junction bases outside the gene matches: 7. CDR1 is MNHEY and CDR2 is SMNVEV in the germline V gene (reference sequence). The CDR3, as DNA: TGTGCCAGCAGTCTACTAGCGGGGGTTGAAAATGAGCAGTTCTTC. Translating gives CASSLLAGVENEQFF.

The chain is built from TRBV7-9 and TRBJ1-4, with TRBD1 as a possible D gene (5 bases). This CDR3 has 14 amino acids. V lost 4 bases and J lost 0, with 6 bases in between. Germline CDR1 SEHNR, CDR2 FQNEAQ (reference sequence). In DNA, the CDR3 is TGTGCCAGCAGCTCGGGGGCAACTAATGAAAAACTGTTTTTT. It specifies CASSSGATNEKLFF.

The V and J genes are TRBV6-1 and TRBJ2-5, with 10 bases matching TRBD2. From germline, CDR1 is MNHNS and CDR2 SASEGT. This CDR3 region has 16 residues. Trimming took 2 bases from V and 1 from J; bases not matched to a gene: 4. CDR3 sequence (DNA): TGTGCCAGCAGTGAACCGGGACTAGCGTTCCAAGAGACCCAGTACTTC. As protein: CASSEPGLAFQETQYF.

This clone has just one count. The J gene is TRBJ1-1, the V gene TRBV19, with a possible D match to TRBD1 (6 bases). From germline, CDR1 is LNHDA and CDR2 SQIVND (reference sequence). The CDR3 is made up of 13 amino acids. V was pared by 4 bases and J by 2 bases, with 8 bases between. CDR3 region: CASSTGVNTEAFF. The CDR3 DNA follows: TGTGCCAGTAGTACAGGGGTTAACACTGAAGCTTTCTTT.

Written as DNA, the CDR3 is TGTGCCAGCAGCCCGGTCGGAGGACAGGGGATAATCTATGGCTACACCTTC. Translating it yields CASSPVGGQGIIYGYTF. The chain is built from TRBV7-2 and TRBJ1-2; 9 bases map to TRBD1. The CDR3 totals 17 residues. J was trimmed by 4 bases and V by 5 bases; bases with no gene match: 14. Germline V gene sequence: CDR1 SGHTA, CDR2 FQGNSA.

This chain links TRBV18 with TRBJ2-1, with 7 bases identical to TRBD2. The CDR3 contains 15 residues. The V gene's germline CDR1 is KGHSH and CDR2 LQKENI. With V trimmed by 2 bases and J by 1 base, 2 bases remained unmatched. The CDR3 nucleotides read TGTGCCAGCTCACCAGACGGGGGGTCCTACAATGAGCAGTTCTTC. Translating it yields CASSPDGGSYNEQFF.

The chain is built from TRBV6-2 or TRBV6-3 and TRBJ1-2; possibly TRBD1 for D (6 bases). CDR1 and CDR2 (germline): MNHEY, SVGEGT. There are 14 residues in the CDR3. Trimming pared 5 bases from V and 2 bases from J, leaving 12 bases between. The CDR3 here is CASSTGGQNYGYTF. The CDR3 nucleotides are TGTGCCAGCAGTACGGGGGGCCAGAACTATGGCTACACCTTC.

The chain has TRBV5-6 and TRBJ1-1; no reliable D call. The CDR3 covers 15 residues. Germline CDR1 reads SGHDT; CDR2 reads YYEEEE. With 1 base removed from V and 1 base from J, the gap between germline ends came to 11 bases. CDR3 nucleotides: TGTGCCAGCAGCTTGATTTTGTACAGGAACACTGAAGCTTTCTTT. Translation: CASSLILYRNTEAFF. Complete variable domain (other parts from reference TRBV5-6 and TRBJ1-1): DAGVTQSPTHLIKTRGQQVTLRCSPKSGHDTVSWYQQALGQGPQFIFQYYEEEERQRGNFPDRFSGHQFPNYSSELNVNALLLGDSALYLCASSLILYRNTEAFFGQGTRLTVV.

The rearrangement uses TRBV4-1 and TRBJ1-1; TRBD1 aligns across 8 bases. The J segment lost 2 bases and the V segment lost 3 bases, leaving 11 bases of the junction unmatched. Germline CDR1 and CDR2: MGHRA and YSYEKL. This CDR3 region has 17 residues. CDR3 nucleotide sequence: TGCGCCAGCAGCCAGGCAAGTTCCGGGACAGGTAACACTGAAGCTTTCTTT. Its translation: CASSQASSGTGNTEAFF.

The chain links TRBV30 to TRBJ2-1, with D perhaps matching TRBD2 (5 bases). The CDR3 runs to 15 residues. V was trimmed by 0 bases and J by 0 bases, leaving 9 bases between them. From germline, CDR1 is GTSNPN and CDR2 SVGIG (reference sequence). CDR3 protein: CAWSVIGSSYNEQFF. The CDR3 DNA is TGTGCCTGGAGTGTAATAGGGAGCTCCTACAATGAGCAGTTCTTC.

The CDR3 loop reads CASSLDLGALNEQFF. The CDR3 bases are TGCGCCAGCAGCTTGGATTTGGGGGCCCTCAATGAGCAGTTCTTC. The chain links TRBV5-1 to TRBJ2-1; TRBD1 is a possible D gene (6 bases). Germline assignment: CDR1 SGHRS and CDR2 YFSETQ. Trimming took off 0 bases at V and 6 bases at J, with 13 bases between the two ends. The CDR3 is 15 residues long.

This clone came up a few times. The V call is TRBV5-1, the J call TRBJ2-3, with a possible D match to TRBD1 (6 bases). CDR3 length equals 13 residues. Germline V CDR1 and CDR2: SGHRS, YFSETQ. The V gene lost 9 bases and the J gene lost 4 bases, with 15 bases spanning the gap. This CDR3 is CATYRDSADTQYF. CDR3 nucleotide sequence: TGCGCCACCTACAGGGATTCTGCAGATACGCAGTATTTT. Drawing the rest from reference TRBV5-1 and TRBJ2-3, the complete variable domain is KAGVTQTPRYLIKTRGQQVTLSCSPISGHRSVSWYQQTPGQGLQFLFEYFSETQRNKGNFPGRFSGRQFSNSRSEMNVSTLELGDSALYLCATYRDSADTQYFGPGTRLTVL.

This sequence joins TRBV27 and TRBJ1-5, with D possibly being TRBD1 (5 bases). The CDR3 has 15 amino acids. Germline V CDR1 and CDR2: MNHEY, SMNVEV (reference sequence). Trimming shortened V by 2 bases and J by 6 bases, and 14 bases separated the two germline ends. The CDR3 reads CASSLRGSLGQPQHF. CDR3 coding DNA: TGTGCCAGCAGTTTAAGGGGCTCTCTGGGTCAGCCCCAGCATTTT.

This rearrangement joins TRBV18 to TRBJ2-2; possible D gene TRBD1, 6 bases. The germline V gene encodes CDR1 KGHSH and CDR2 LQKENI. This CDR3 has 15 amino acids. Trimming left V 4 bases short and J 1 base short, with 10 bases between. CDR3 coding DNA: TGTGCCAGCTCACAACGGACAGTGAACACCGGGGAGCTGTTTTTT. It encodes CASSQRTVNTGELFF.

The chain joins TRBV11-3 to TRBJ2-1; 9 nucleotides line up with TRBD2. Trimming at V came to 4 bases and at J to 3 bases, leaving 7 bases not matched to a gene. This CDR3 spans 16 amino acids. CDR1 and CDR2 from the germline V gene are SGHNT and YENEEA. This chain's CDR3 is CASSSSASGDYNEQFF. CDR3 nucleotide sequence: TGTGCCAGCAGCTCCTCAGCTAGCGGGGACTACAATGAGCAGTTCTTC.

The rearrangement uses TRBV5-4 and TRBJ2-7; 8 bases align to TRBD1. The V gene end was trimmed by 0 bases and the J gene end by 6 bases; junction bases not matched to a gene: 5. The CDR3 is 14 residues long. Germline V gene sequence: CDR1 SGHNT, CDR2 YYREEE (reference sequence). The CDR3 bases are TGTGCCAGCAGCTTGGATTACAGGGGGGCCGAGCAGTACTTC. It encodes CASSLDYRGAEQYF. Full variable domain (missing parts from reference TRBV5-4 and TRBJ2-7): ETGVTQSPTHLIKTRGQQVTLRCSSQSGHNTVSWYQQALGQGPQFIFQYYREEENGRGNFPPRFSGLQFPNYSSELNVNALELDDSALYLCASSLDYRGAEQYFGPGTRLTVT.

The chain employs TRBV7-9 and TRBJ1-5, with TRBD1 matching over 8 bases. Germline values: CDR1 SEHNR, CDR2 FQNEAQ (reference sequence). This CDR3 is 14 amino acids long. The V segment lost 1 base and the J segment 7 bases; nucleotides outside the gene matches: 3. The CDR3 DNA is TGTGCCAGCAGCTTAGGACAGGGGAACCAGCCCCAGCATTTT. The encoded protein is CASSLGQGNQPQHF.

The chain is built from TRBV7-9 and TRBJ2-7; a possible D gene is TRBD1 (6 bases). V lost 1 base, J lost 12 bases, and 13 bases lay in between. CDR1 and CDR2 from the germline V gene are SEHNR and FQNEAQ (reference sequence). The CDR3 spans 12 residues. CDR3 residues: CASSLDFGGAYF. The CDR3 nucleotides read TGTGCCAGCAGCTTAGATTTTGGGGGCGCGTACTTC.

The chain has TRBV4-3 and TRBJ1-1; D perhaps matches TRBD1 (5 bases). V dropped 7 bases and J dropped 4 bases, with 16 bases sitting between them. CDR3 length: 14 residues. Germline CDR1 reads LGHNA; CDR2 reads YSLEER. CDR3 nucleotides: TGCGCCAGCACCGTGGGGGGTCGGGGCACTGAAGCTTTCTTT. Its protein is CASTVGGRGTEAFF.

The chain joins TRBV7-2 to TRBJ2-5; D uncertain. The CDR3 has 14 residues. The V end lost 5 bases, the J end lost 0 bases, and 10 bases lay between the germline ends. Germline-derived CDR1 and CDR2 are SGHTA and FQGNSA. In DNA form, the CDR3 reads TGTGCCAGCAGCCTCTCGAGCTACCAAGAGACCCAGTACTTC. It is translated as CASSLSSYQETQYF.

The CDR3 DNA reads as TGTGCCTGGAGTCACGGACAGGGCCCCTCCTACGAGCAGTACTTC. Translated, it gives CAWSHGQGPSYEQYF. The V gene is TRBV30, the J gene TRBJ2-7; TRBD1 matches at 8 bases. V was clipped by 2 bases and J by 0 bases; unmatched bases: 6. From germline, CDR1 is GTSNPN and CDR2 SVGIG (reference sequence). The CDR3 length is 15 residues.

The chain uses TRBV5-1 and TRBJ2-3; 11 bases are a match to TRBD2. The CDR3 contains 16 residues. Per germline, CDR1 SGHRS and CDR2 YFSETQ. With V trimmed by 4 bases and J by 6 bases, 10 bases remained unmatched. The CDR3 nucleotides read TGCGCCAGCAGCCTTACTAGCGGGGGTGCGGGGGATACGCAGTATTTT. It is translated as CASSLTSGGAGDTQYF.

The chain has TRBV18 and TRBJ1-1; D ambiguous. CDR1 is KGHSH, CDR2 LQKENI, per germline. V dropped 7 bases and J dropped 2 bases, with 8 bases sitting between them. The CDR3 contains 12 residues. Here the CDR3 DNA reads TGTGCCAGCTTAACGAGAAACACTGAAGCTTTCTTT. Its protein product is CASLTRNTEAFF.

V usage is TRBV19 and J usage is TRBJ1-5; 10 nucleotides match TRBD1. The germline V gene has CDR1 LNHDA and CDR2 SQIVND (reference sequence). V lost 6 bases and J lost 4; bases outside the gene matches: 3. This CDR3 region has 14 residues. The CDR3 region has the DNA TGTGCCAGTAGCCTGGGACAGGGGAATCAGCCCCAGCATTTT. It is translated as CASSLGQGNQPQHF.

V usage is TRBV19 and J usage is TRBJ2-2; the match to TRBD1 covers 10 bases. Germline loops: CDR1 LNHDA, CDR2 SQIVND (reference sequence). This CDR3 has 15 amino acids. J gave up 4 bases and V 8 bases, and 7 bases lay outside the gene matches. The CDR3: CASFPRQGATGELFF. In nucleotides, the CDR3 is TGTGCCAGTTTCCCCAGACAGGGGGCCACCGGGGAGCTGTTTTTT.

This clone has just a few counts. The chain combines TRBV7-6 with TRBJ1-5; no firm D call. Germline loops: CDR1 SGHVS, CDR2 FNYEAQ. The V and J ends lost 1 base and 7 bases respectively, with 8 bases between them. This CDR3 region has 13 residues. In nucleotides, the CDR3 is TGTGCCAGCAGCTTAGGGGCTGGGCAGCCCCAGCATTTT. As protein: CASSLGAGQPQHF.

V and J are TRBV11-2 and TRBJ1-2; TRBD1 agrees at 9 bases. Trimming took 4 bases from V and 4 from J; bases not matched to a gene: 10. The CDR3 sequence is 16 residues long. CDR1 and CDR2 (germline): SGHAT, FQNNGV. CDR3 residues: CASSSPGTGFPYGYTF. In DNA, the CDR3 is TGTGCCAGCAGCTCCCCCGGGACAGGGTTTCCCTATGGCTACACCTTC.

The CDR3 DNA reads as TGCAGCGTTGTGCGGGGCTGGGGGAATGAGCAGTTCTTC. It translates to CSVVRGWGNEQFF. The chain couples TRBV29-1 to TRBJ2-1, with a tentative D call TRBD2 (6 bases). The V end was cut by 4 bases, the J end by 7 bases, with 14 bases between. CDR1 SQVTM and CDR2 ANQGSEA come from the germline V gene. The CDR3 loop spans 13 amino acids.

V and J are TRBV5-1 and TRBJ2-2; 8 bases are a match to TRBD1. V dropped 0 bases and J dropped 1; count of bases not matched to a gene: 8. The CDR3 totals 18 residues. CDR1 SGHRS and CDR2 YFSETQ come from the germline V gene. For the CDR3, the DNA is TGCGCCAGCAGCTTGGATCCAGGGGGCTTAAGGAACACCGGGGAGCTGTTTTTT. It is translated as CASSLDPGGLRNTGELFF. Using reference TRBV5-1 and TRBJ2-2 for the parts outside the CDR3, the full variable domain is KAGVTQTPRYLIKTRGQQVTLSCSPISGHRSVSWYQQTPGQGLQFLFEYFSETQRNKGNFPGRFSGRQFSNSRSEMNVSTLELGDSALYLCASSLDPGGLRNTGELFFGEGSRLTVL.